Each of the 31 T cell receptor beta chains below was sequenced from the same sample in a study of T cell responses to AZD1222 COVID-19 vaccine. Sequencing was performed with immunoSEQ multiplex PCR; in TCRdb, only in-frame clones are kept and a portion is missing. The table includes fewer than 150,000 clones, around 84% detected once. The material was peripheral blood, obtained on day 0 of AZD1222 vaccination. The receptors stem from an adult in good health.

This chain joins TRBV7-9 and TRBJ1-3, with D possibly matching TRBD1 (6 bases). CDR3 length: 15 amino acids. Germline V gene sequence: CDR1 SEHNR, CDR2 FQNEAQ (reference sequence). The germline V and J ends were trimmed by 8 bases and 4 bases, with 18 bases remaining between them. The CDR3 DNA reads TGTGCCAGCCTTAGAACAGGGACTCCAGGAAACACCATATATTTT. It specifies CASLRTGTPGNTIYF.

The rearrangement links TRBV21-1 to TRBJ1-5. TRBV21-1 is a pseudogene segment. This CDR3 is built from 17 residues. Here the CDR3 reads CASSNHMGVFSNQPQHF. CDR3 sequence (DNA): TGTGCCAGCAGCAACCACATGGGGGTTTTTAGCAATCAGCCCCAGCATTTT.

The sample holds a few counts of this clone. J is TRBJ1-1 and V is TRBV11-3; 8 nucleotides match TRBD1. This CDR3 comprises 16 residues. The germline gives CDR1 SGHNT, CDR2 YENEEA. V gave up 4 bases and J gave up 5 bases; unmatched junction bases: 12. The DNA for the CDR3 is TGTGCCAGCAGCTATCTTACCGGGACAGGTTTTACTGAAGCTTTCTTT. Translation: CASSYLTGTGFTEAFF.

J is TRBJ2-1 and V is TRBV29-1; TRBD1 matches 7 bases. Germline lookup yields CDR1 SQVTM and CDR2 ANQGSEA. Trimming took 7 bases from V and 1 from J; bases not matched to a gene: 10. The CDR3 is 15 residues long. CDR3 nucleotides: TGCAGCGCCGTAACCCGACAGGGTTCCTACAATGAGCAGTTCTTC. It encodes CSAVTRQGSYNEQFF.

J is TRBJ1-5 and V is TRBV5-5; no reliable D call. Germline values: CDR1 SGHKS, CDR2 YYEKEE (reference sequence). V was clipped by 0 bases and J by 1 base, with 8 bases between them. This CDR3 region has 15 residues. The DNA of the CDR3 is TGTGCCAGCAGCTTGGGGGAGATAAGCAATCAGCCCCAGCATTTT. Encoded protein: CASSLGEISNQPQHF.

V is TRBV19 and J is TRBJ1-3, with unresolved D. From germline, CDR1 is LNHDA and CDR2 SQIVND (reference sequence). CDR3 length: 14 amino acids. The V gene lost 0 bases and the J gene lost 0 bases, with 3 bases spanning the gap. As DNA, the CDR3 is TGTGCCAGTAGTATAGAGGTCTCTGGAAACACCATATATTTT. Translated, it gives CASSIEVSGNTIYF.

This clone has only one observation. This chain uses TRBV5-1 with TRBJ2-7, with a weak D call TRBD1 (7 bases). Trimming shortened V by 4 bases and J by 6 bases, and 20 bases separated the two germline ends. This CDR3 is built from 15 residues. Per the germline V gene, CDR1 is SGHRS and CDR2 is YFSETQ. The CDR3 spells CASSPRRGPEAEQYF. DNA of the CDR3: TGCGCCAGCAGCCCCCGGAGGGGGCCGGAGGCCGAGCAGTACTTC.

The chain is built from TRBV24-1 and TRBJ2-3, with D perhaps TRBD2 (6 bases). This CDR3 contains 13 residues. Deletions cut 5 bases from V and 4 bases from J, with 9 bases between. Looked up from germline, CDR1 is KGHDR and CDR2 is SFDVKD. The CDR3 sequence is CATSGGEADTQYF. The CDR3 DNA reads TGTGCCACCAGTGGAGGGGAGGCAGATACGCAGTATTTT.

This clone has just a few counts. V is TRBV7-8 and J is TRBJ2-2, with D tentatively TRBD1 or TRBD2 (5 bases each). Trimming pared 5 bases from V and 4 bases from J, leaving 14 bases between. The CDR3 length is 15 residues. Germline assignment: CDR1 SGHVS and CDR2 FQNEAQ. The CDR3 protein is CASSLLWGTTGELFF. As DNA, the CDR3 is TGTGCCAGCAGCCTCCTTTGGGGGACCACCGGGGAGCTGTTTTTT.

This chain uses TRBV2 with TRBJ1-5, with D unclear. Germline CDR1 SNHLY, CDR2 FYNNEI. This CDR3 has 13 amino acids. The V end was cut by 1 base, the J end by 11 bases, with 12 bases between. The CDR3 nucleotides are TGTGCCAGCAGTGAAGAGGTGTTAGGGACCCAGCATTTT. Its translation: CASSEEVLGTQHF.

This sequence joins TRBV5-1 and TRBJ1-1; no clear D gene. The V gene's germline CDR1 is SGHRS and CDR2 YFSETQ. The CDR3 length is 16 residues. V gave up 0 bases and J gave up 5 bases, with 17 bases separating them. Written as DNA, the CDR3 is TGCGCCAGCAGCTTGGCCGAGGGTAAGGGTCGGACTGAAGCTTTCTTT. Residues: CASSLAEGKGRTEAFF.

The chain is built from TRBV4-1 and TRBJ2-7; 7 bases agree with TRBD1. This CDR3 has 16 residues. Trimming cost V 1 base and J 2 bases; bases outside gene matches: 8. Germline loops: CDR1 MGHRA, CDR2 YSYEKL. The CDR3 region is CASSQGADRATYEQYF. In nucleotides, the CDR3 is TGCGCCAGCAGCCAAGGTGCAGACAGGGCGACCTACGAGCAGTACTTC.

DNA for the CDR3: TGTGCCAGCAGCTTAGTTTGGCCCAACAGGGGAGGAGAGACCCAGTACTTC. This translates into CASSLVWPNRGGETQYF. This chain links TRBV11-2 with TRBJ2-5; TRBD1 might be the D (7 bases). This CDR3 is built from 17 residues. V was clipped by 1 base and J by 4 bases, with 19 bases between them. The germline V gene has CDR1 SGHAT and CDR2 FQNNGV.

The chain couples TRBV6-5 to TRBJ2-1; D gene unclear. Germline CDR1 reads MNHEY; CDR2 reads SVGAGI. Between the trimmed V and J ends, which lost 8 bases and 3 bases, there was a span of 5 bases. CDR3 length: 11 amino acids. The CDR3 loop reads CASLSYNEQFF. In DNA form, the CDR3 reads TGTGCCAGCCTGAGCTACAATGAGCAGTTCTTC.

The J gene is TRBJ2-1, the V gene TRBV5-4; 7 bases agree with TRBD2. Germline CDR1 SGHNT, CDR2 YYREEE (reference sequence). Losses at the gene ends were 5 bases for V and 6 bases for J; bases not matched to a gene: 14. This CDR3 spans 16 amino acids. In DNA form, the CDR3 reads TGTGCCAGCAGTTCGGTCGGGGGGACGCAGGGCAATGAGCAGTTCTTC. It yields the protein CASSSVGGTQGNEQFF.

The rearrangement links TRBV4-1 to TRBJ2-1; 7 bases are shared with TRBD1. V was clipped by 4 bases and J by 1 base; unmatched bases: 4. Germline assignment: CDR1 MGHRA and CDR2 YSYEKL. The CDR3 spans 15 residues. This CDR3 is CASSLDRSSYNEQFF. The CDR3 DNA is TGCGCCAGCAGCCTGGACAGGTCATCCTACAATGAGCAGTTCTTC.

The CDR3 DNA follows: TGCAGTGCTGCTAAGAACACTGAAGCTTTCTTT. Its translation is CSAAKNTEAFF. The chain uses TRBV20-1 and TRBJ1-1; D ambiguous. V shed 5 bases and J shed 1 base, with 5 bases lying between them. The CDR3 totals 11 residues. CDR1 and CDR2 (germline): DFQATT, SNEGSKA (reference sequence).

The V gene is TRBV3-1 (or the pseudogene TRBV3-2), the J gene TRBJ2-5, with D possibly TRBD2 on 6 matching bases. Trimming took off 0 bases at V and 1 base at J, with 9 bases between the two ends. Germline CDR1 is LGHDT and CDR2 is YNNKEL (reference sequence). CDR3 length: 15 residues. CDR3 bases: TGTGCCAGCAGCCAAGACCTGGGAGGCCAAGAGACCCAGTACTTC. It encodes CASSQDLGGQETQYF.

This clone was observed once. This chain links TRBV6-5 with TRBJ1-2, with 9 positions matching TRBD1. The V gene end was trimmed by 6 bases and the J gene end by 3 bases; junction bases not matched to a gene: 5. Germline V gene lookup returns CDR1 MNHEY and CDR2 SVGAGI. The CDR3 spans 14 residues. The CDR3 sequence is CASSKTGGDYGYTF. CDR3 nucleotides: TGTGCCAGCAGCAAAACAGGGGGCGACTATGGCTACACCTTC.

V gene TRBV7-9 combines with J gene TRBJ1-2, with TRBD1 as a possible D gene (5 bases). Germline-derived CDR1 and CDR2 are SEHNR and FQNEAQ (reference sequence). The CDR3 is 16 residues long. V lost 0 bases, J lost 4 bases, and 15 bases lay in between. The CDR3 nucleotides read TGTGCCAGCAGCTTAGCTCGGGGGGATTCCTCCTATGGCTACACCTTC. This encodes CASSLARGDSSYGYTF.

This chain joins TRBV5-8 and TRBJ2-5; perhaps TRBD2 as D (7 bases). V shed 4 bases and J shed 5 bases, with 21 bases lying between them. CDR1 SGHTS and CDR2 YDEGEE come from the germline V gene. The CDR3 loop spans 16 amino acids. CDR3 loop: CASSGPLRGGAETQYF. DNA of the CDR3: TGTGCCAGCAGCGGCCCTCTAAGGGGGGGGGCTGAGACCCAGTACTTC.

The count of this clone is one. The V and J genes are TRBV14 and TRBJ1-1, with D hard to call. The V end lost 4 bases, the J end lost 2 bases, and 11 bases lay between the germline ends. Germline lookup yields CDR1 SGHDN and CDR2 FVKESK. This CDR3 comprises 14 residues. The CDR3 DNA follows: TGTGCCAGCAGCCGGCCCGGGCGAAACACTGAAGCTTTCTTT. The encoded protein is CASSRPGRNTEAFF.

The chain joins TRBV5-1 to TRBJ1-2; weak D call: TRBD1 (5 bases). This CDR3 contains 14 residues. Trimming cost V 0 bases and J 1 base, with 7 bases left between them. Germline V gives CDR1 SGHRS, CDR2 YFSETQ. CDR3 region: CASSLGGNNYGYTF. CDR3 sequence (DNA): TGCGCCAGCAGCTTGGGGGGGAATAACTATGGCTACACCTTC.

V gene TRBV27 combines with J gene TRBJ2-3; 7 bases align to TRBD1. V shed 10 bases and J 5 bases; nucleotides not matched to a gene: 15. The CDR3 consists of 15 residues. CDR1 MNHEY and CDR2 SMNVEV come from the germline V gene (reference sequence). DNA of the CDR3: TGTGCCACCCAGGACAGGTTTTTTGGGGGAGATACGCAGTATTTT. Its translation: CATQDRFFGGDTQYF.

The chain employs TRBV5-4 and TRBJ1-1; 7 bases match TRBD1. The CDR3 has 15 amino acids. Germline V gene sequence: CDR1 SGHNT, CDR2 YYREEE (reference sequence). V lost 0 bases and J lost 6; bases outside the gene matches: 8. Written as DNA, the CDR3 is TGTGCCAGCAGCTTGGAGGAGGGGGCGAGGGCTGAAGCTTTCTTT. It codes for CASSLEEGARAEAFF.

This clone was seen just once. This chain links TRBV16 with TRBJ1-1; D is unresolved. This CDR3 contains 14 residues. V was pared by 0 bases and J by 5 bases, with 10 bases between. Germline loops: CDR1 KGHSY, CDR2 FQNENV. CDR3 nucleotide sequence: TGTGCCAGCAGCCAATCAGCGGGTAAGACTGAAGCTTTCTTT. It encodes CASSQSAGKTEAFF. The whole variable domain, remainder taken from reference TRBV16 and TRBJ1-1, is GEEVAQTPKHLVRGEGQKAKLYCAPIKGHSYVFWYQQVLKNEFKFLISFQNENVFDETGMPKERFSAKCLPNSPCSLEIQATKLEDSAVYFCASSQSAGKTEAFFGQGTRLTVV.

The chain combines TRBV6-5 with TRBJ1-2, with TRBD1 matching 11 bases. There are 16 residues in the CDR3. CDR1 and CDR2 from the germline V gene are MNHEY and SVGAGI. V was pared by 4 bases and J by 5 bases, with 9 bases of the junction left unmatched. CDR3 protein: CASSSRTGGDLYGYTF. The DNA for the CDR3 is TGTGCCAGCAGTTCACGGACAGGGGGCGACCTTTATGGCTACACCTTC.

This clone was found once. V usage is TRBV12-3 or TRBV12-4 and J usage is TRBJ2-7, with D possibly called TRBD1 or TRBD2 (5 bases each). The CDR3 loop spans 13 amino acids. V was cut by 3 bases and J by 3 bases, with 9 bases left in between. The CDR3: CASSLRGSYEQYF. As DNA, the CDR3 is TGTGCCAGCAGTTTGAGGGGTAGCTACGAGCAGTACTTC.

The V gene is TRBV2, the J gene TRBJ1-6; weak D call: TRBD1 (5 bases). This CDR3 region has 11 residues. The germline CDR1 and CDR2 sequences are SNHLY and FYNNEI. Trimming took off 7 bases at V and 8 bases at J, with 6 bases between the two ends. As DNA, the CDR3 is TGTGCCAGCACAGGGTATTCACCCCTCCACTTT. This translates into CASTGYSPLHF. Based on the CDR3 plus reference TRBV2 and TRBJ1-6, the full variable domain is EPEVTQTPSHQVTQMGQEVILRCVPISNHLYFYWYRQILGQKVEFLVSFYNNEISEKSEIFDDQFSVERPDGSNFTLKIRSTKLEDSAMYFCASTGYSPLHFGNGTRLTVT.

The rearrangement uses TRBV18 and TRBJ2-7, with D possibly matching TRBD2 (5 bases). This CDR3 has 15 amino acids. Trimming removed 2 bases from V and 3 bases from J, with 14 bases in between. Germline V gene data show CDR1 as KGHSH and CDR2 as LQKENI. This CDR3 is CASSPRERAYYEQYF. The CDR3 DNA sequence: TGTGCCAGCTCACCAAGGGAGAGGGCCTACTACGAGCAGTACTTC.

This chain joins TRBV30 and TRBJ1-3; D gene unclear. The CDR3 runs 15 residues. Germline-derived CDR1 and CDR2 are GTSNPN and SVGIG (reference sequence). Trimming stripped 0 bases from V and 0 bases from J, with 9 bases between. The CDR3 sequence: CAWSVSGRSGNTIYF. The CDR3 region has the DNA TGTGCCTGGAGTGTCTCGGGCCGCTCTGGAAACACCATATATTTT.